This T cell receptor (beta chain) was documented in a study of beta chain features in type 1 diabetes. Whole-study results and caveats: Type 1 diabetes patients showed a moderate but significant shortening of TCRB CDR3s in all four CD4+ subsets. cDNA-based sequencing might over-represent cells highly expressing TCR. The influence of HLA type on TCRB rearrangement stayed undetermined.

On this clone: Its antigen is unidentified.

Reverse transcription of all isolated RNA meant that expressed TCRB transcripts were sequenced. Measured with immunoSEQ multiplex PCR; TCRdb has only the in-frame clones, and not every one. The sample contains hundreds of thousands of clones, 13% of which appear only once. The CDR3 loop spans 12 amino acids. Trimming took off 6 bases at V and 4 bases at J, with 8 bases between the two ends. Germline lookup yields CDR1 MNHEY and CDR2 SVGAGI. The chain carries TRBV6-5 and TRBJ2-3, with D unclear. Sequences were obtained from naive CD4+ T cells from blood. The sequence derives from a man aged 18 to 29 with type 1 diabetes. The CDR3 protein is CASSSSADTQYF. In nucleotides, the CDR3 is TGTGCCAGCAGCTCGTCCGCAGATACGCAGTATTTT.